The next 28 T cell receptor beta chains were all read from a single sample in a study of tissue T cells after allogeneic stem cell transplantation. Produced via immunoSEQ multiplex PCR; TCRdb's table is partial and in-frame only. Among 450 to 500 clones listed, 40% to 60% were seen once. The sample's time point: mouse harvest day 14 after allogeneic transplant. Mouse grafts combined 10^7 T-cell-depleted bone marrow cells with 10^6 splenic CD5+ T cells. Sequenced sample: blood. The receptors shown here come from a female BALB/c mouse given C57BL/6 T cells with graft-versus-host disease after an allogeneic hematopoietic cell transplant.

Comment on this clone: Gene names are the mouse ones. The read ends 1 residue shy of where the CDR3 ends; the end is completed using the germline J gene. The chain links TRBV16 to TRBJ2-1; 9 bases match TRBD2. The trim removed 2 bases at V and 3 bases at J, leaving 2 bases unmatched. The CDR3 has 15 residues. From germline, CDR1 is SGHSA and CDR2 FRNQAP. The DNA read from the CDR3 is TGTGCAAGCAGCTTATTGGGGGGGCGCTATGCTGAGCAGTTC. Translation gives CASSLLGGRYAEQF. The full CDR3 protein reads CASSLLGGRYAEQFF.

In its sample, this clone was seen a few times. Germline and genes: mouse. The read halts 1 residue ahead of the CDR3 end, with the missing end drawn from the germline J gene. The rearrangement links TRBV16 to TRBJ1-1, with a tentative D call TRBD1 (5 bases). The CDR3 consists of 14 residues. The V and J ends lost 0 bases and 3 bases respectively, with 8 bases between them. Germline CDR1 reads SGHSA; CDR2 reads FRNQAP. The CDR3 sequence is CASSLDGGDTEVFF. Incomplete CDR3 DNA: TGTGCAAGCAGCTTAGATGGGGGGGACACAGAAGTCTTC. Looking up the rest from reference TRBV16 and TRBJ1-1 gives the full variable domain: NAGVIQTPRHKVTGKGQEATLWCEPISGHSAVFWYRQTIVQGLEFLTYFRNQAPIDDSGMPKERFSAQMPNQSHSTLKIQSTQPQDSAVYLCASSLDGGDTEVFFGKGTRLTVV.

On this clone itself: Gene names follow the mouse nomenclature. The sequence runs out 1 residue before the end of the CDR3; the remainder is reconstructed from the germline J gene. The rearrangement joins TRBV26 to TRBJ2-2; TRBD2 agrees at 7 bases. CDR1 KGHPV and CDR2 FQNQEV come from the germline V gene (reference sequence). V dropped 6 bases and J dropped 3; count of bases not matched to a gene: 4. The CDR3 is 14 amino acids. The covered CDR3 bases are TGTGCCAGCAGAAGACTGGGAGACACCGGGCAGCTCTAC. Its protein product is CASRRLGDTGQLY. The CDR3 in full is CASRRLGDTGQLYF. The full variable domain, in which reference TRBV26 and TRBJ2-2 provide the parts outside the CDR3, is NSKVIQTPRYLVKGQGQKAKMRCIPEKGHPVVFWYQQNKNNEFKFLINFQNQEVLQQIDMTEKRFSAECPSNSPCSLEIQSSEAGDSALYLCASRRLGDTGQLYFGEGSKLTVL.

As to this clone: Gene names and germline refer to mouse. The read terminates 1 residue before the CDR3 end, so the remaining end is supplied by the germline J gene. The chain couples TRBV13-1 to TRBJ1-3; D uncertain. Germline-derived CDR1 and CDR2 are NSHNY and SYGAGN. CDR3 length equals 11 residues. Between the trimmed V and J ends, which lost 0 bases and 5 bases, there was a span of 0 bases. The CDR3 DNA, read in part, is TGTGCCAGCAGTGATGGAAATACGCTCTAT. Protein: CASSDGNTLY. The entire CDR3 reads CASSDGNTLYF.

This clone is labeled as hyperexpanded. Mouse gene names and germline throughout. Read sequence stops 1 residue before the CDR3 end, and the germline J gene provides the missing end. V usage is TRBV13-1 and J usage is TRBJ2-7, with 7 bases that match TRBD2. CDR1 and CDR2 from the germline V gene are NSHNY and SYGAGN. This CDR3 spans 11 amino acids. Unmatched junction bases numbered 3, after V lost 6 bases and J lost 6 bases. Incomplete CDR3 DNA: TGTGCCAGCACCCTGGGGGTTGAACAGTAC. Translated, it gives CASTLGVEQY. The CDR3 in its entirety is CASTLGVEQYF.

A word on this clone: Here the gene names and germline are mouse. Read sequence stops 1 residue before the CDR3 end, and the germline J gene provides the missing end. The gene calls are TRBV26 and TRBJ2-4; 11 bases are a match to TRBD2. Germline CDR1 is KGHPV and CDR2 is FQNQEV (reference sequence). After removal of 4 bases from V and 0 bases from J, the junction contained 0 bases not matched to a gene. CDR3 length: 15 residues. The part of the CDR3 DNA that was read is TGTGCCAGCAGTCGGGACTGGGGGAGTCAAAACACCTTGTAC. Residues: CASSRDWGSQNTLY. The whole CDR3 reads CASSRDWGSQNTLYF. Full variable domain (outside the CDR3, taken from reference TRBV26 and TRBJ2-4): NSKVIQTPRYLVKGQGQKAKMRCIPEKGHPVVFWYQQNKNNEFKFLINFQNQEVLQQIDMTEKRFSAECPSNSPCSLEIQSSEAGDSALYLCASSRDWGSQNTLYFGAGTRLSVL.

Regarding this clone: Each gene name is a mouse one. Read coverage stops 1 residue before the CDR3 terminus; the germline J gene supplies the remainder. V and J are TRBV23 and TRBJ1-2. This CDR3 contains 13 residues. Germline V CDR1 and CDR2: KGHTA, FQNQQP. The CDR3 here is CSSSQSKNSDYTF. CDR3 DNA (partial): TGCTCCAGCAGTCAATCGAAAAACTCCGACTACACC.

In this sample, this clone turned up a few times. Gene and germline names: mouse. With the read ending 1 residue before the CDR3 end, the germline J gene is used to fill in that end. This chain connects TRBV19 to TRBJ1-4; no firm D call. This CDR3 contains 13 residues. Germline lookup yields CDR1 FNHDT and CDR2 SITEND (reference sequence). Trimming took 1 base from V and 4 from J, leaving 5 bases between them. The sequenced CDR3 bases are TGTGCCAGCAGTATACCCAACAACGAAAGATTATTT. Translation: CASSIPNNERLF. The entire CDR3 is CASSIPNNERLFF.

There are a few counts of this clone. Any gene name here is a mouse gene name. From the germline J gene comes the end of the CDR3, since the read stops 1 residue before it. The V and J genes are TRBV12-2 and TRBJ2-7; 11 nucleotides match TRBD2. Germline loops: CDR1 SGHLS, CDR2 HYDKME. The CDR3 consists of 15 residues. Trimming cost V 4 bases and J 5 bases; bases outside gene matches: 9. Incomplete CDR3 DNA: TGTGCCAGCTCGCCGGACTGGGGGGCTTCCAATGAACAGTAC. Translation: CASSPDWGASNEQY. The entire CDR3 protein is CASSPDWGASNEQYF.

Comment on this clone: Gene names are mouse gene names. Read sequence stops 1 residue before the CDR3 end, and the germline J gene provides the missing end. The chain couples TRBV26 to TRBJ1-3, with 7 bases lining up with TRBD1. From germline, CDR1 is KGHPV and CDR2 FQNQEV (reference sequence). The CDR3 has 14 amino acids. V was pared by 6 bases and J by 6 bases, with 8 bases of the junction left unmatched. CDR3 DNA (partial): TGTGCCAGCAGCTCCGGGACAGCGGTAAATACGCTCTAT. Translation: CASSSGTAVNTLY. The whole CDR3 is CASSSGTAVNTLYF. Using reference TRBV26 and TRBJ1-3 for the parts outside the CDR3, the full variable domain is NSKVIQTPRYLVKGQGQKAKMRCIPEKGHPVVFWYQQNKNNEFKFLINFQNQEVLQQIDMTEKRFSAECPSNSPCSLEIQSSEAGDSALYLCASSSGTAVNTLYFGEGSRLIVV.

Within the sample, this clone is large. Gene names and germline match the mouse. The read gets to within 1 residue of the CDR3 end, and the germline J gene fills in the rest. The chain has TRBV26 and TRBJ2-2; TRBD1 matches 7 bases. V was pared by 3 bases and J by 2 bases, with 3 bases of the junction left unmatched. CDR3 length: 15 residues. Germline CDR1 and CDR2: KGHPV and FQNQEV (reference sequence). The chain's CDR3 is CASSLRGWNTGQLYF. CDR3 DNA (partial): TGTGCCAGCAGTCTCAGGGGGTGGAACACCGGGCAGCTCTAC.

A remark on this clone: The genes and germline here are from mouse. The DNA ends 1 residue before the CDR3 does, and the rest of the CDR3 is filled in from the germline J gene. The chain couples TRBV26 to TRBJ2-1; D tentatively fits TRBD1 or TRBD2 (5 bases each). V dropped 2 bases and J dropped 6 bases, with 5 bases sitting between them. The CDR3 loop spans 12 amino acids. The V gene's germline CDR1 is KGHPV and CDR2 FQNQEV (reference sequence). The CDR3: CASSLGAAEQFF. The part of the CDR3 DNA that was read is TGTGCCAGCAGTCTGGGGGCTGCTGAGCAGTTC.

For this clone: Gene names are mouse gene names. This CDR3 reads CASSFRTGGQNTLYF. The covered CDR3 bases are TGTGCCAGCAGCTTCCGGACTGGGGGTCAAAACACCTTGTAC. The genes are TRBV4 and TRBJ2-4, with 9 bases aligning to TRBD2. The CDR3 extends 1 residue past the end of the read, so its final part is completed from the germline J gene. With 4 bases clipped from V and 1 base from J, the junction kept 3 bases outside the gene matches. The CDR3 is 15 amino acids. Per germline, CDR1 LGHDT and CDR2 YNNKQL (reference sequence). Variable domain in full (rest from reference TRBV4 and TRBJ2-4): ETAVFQTPNYHVTQVGNEVSFNCKQTLGHDTMYWYKQDSKKLLKIMFSYNNKQLIVNETVPRRFSPQSSDKAHLNLRIKSVEPEDSAVYLCASSFRTGGQNTLYFGAGTRLSVL.

About this clone: Germline and genes: mouse. The read comes to an end 1 residue before the CDR3 does, leaving the germline J gene to fill in the end. This chain connects TRBV17 to TRBJ2-5; 11 bases match TRBD2. The junction had 3 bases not matched to a gene; V was cut back by 3 bases and J by 1 base. The germline V gene has CDR1 MNHDT and CDR2 YYDKIL. The CDR3 consists of 16 residues. The DNA read from the CDR3 is TGTGCTAGCAGTAGTTGGGGACTGGGGGACCAAGACACCCAGTAC. This translates into CASSSWGLGDQDTQY. The whole CDR3 sequence is CASSSWGLGDQDTQYF.

This clone showed up just once. Genes and germline are mouse. Read sequence stops 1 residue before the CDR3 end, and the germline J gene provides the missing end. The V gene is TRBV26, the J gene TRBJ1-6, with no clear D. TRBJ1-6 is identified as an open reading frame with a role that is uncertain. Trimming stripped 2 bases from V and 5 bases from J, with 4 bases between. CDR3 size: 13 residues. The germline gives CDR1 KGHPV, CDR2 FQNQEV (reference sequence). The CDR3 is CASSLHHNSPLYF. The part of the CDR3 DNA that was read is TGTGCCAGCAGTCTGCATCATAATTCGCCCCTCTAC.

Notes on this clone: Mouse names are used for the genes. The CDR3 sequence: CASSQDWNTLYF. Partial CDR3 DNA: TGTGCCAGCAGCCAAGACTGGAACACCTTGTAC. This chain uses TRBV5 with TRBJ2-4; D remains unclear. Sequencing ends 1 residue short of the CDR3 end; the germline J gene provides the rest. The germline gives CDR1 LGHNA, CDR2 YNLKQL (reference sequence). V gave up 0 bases and J gave up 6 bases, with 4 bases separating them. The CDR3 has 12 residues.

The table lists this clone with a few counts. Gene labels here are mouse ones. The read halts 1 residue ahead of the CDR3 end, with the missing end drawn from the germline J gene. The V and J genes are TRBV26 and TRBJ2-1; 7 bases fit TRBD1. Germline values: CDR1 KGHPV, CDR2 FQNQEV (reference sequence). The ends lost 3 bases at V and 13 bases at J; junction bases unmatched: 3. The CDR3 is 11 amino acids. The CDR3 is CASSLQGTQFF. CDR3 DNA, as far as it was read: TGTGCCAGCAGTCTACAGGGGACCCAGTTC.

This clone came up a few times. Mouse germline and gene names are used. The DNA read from the CDR3 is TGTGCCAGCAGCCTCGCCTCCGACTACACC. Translated, it gives CASSLASDYT. The whole CDR3 region reads CASSLASDYTF. V is TRBV26 and J is TRBJ1-2, with no clear D. The sequence runs out 1 residue before the end of the CDR3; the remainder is reconstructed from the germline J gene. The germline gives CDR1 KGHPV, CDR2 FQNQEV (reference sequence). This CDR3 has 11 amino acids. V was cut by 6 bases and J by 4 bases, with 6 bases left in between.

In its sample, this clone was seen a few times. Mouse germline and gene names are used. The read ends 1 residue before the CDR3 terminus; that terminus is restored from the germline J gene. The V and J genes are TRBV29 and TRBJ2-4; D possibly corresponds to TRBD1 (5 bases). V lost 7 bases, J lost 0 bases, and 11 bases lay in between. Germline loops: CDR1 MSHET, CDR2 SYDVDS. The CDR3 runs to 14 residues. CDR3 DNA, as far as it was read: TGTGCTAGCACCGGACAACCTAGTCAAAACACCTTGTAC. Its protein is CASTGQPSQNTLY. The entire CDR3 is CASTGQPSQNTLYF.

This clone has just a few counts. Gene labels here are mouse ones. The read stops 1 residue short of the end of the CDR3; the missing end is completed from the germline J gene. The V call is TRBV26, the J call TRBJ1-6; perhaps TRBD1 as D (6 bases). TRBJ1-6 is filed as an ORF, its function uncertain. This CDR3 comprises 14 residues. CDR1 is KGHPV, CDR2 FQNQEV, per germline (reference sequence). Deletions cut 4 bases from V and 3 bases from J, with 7 bases between. The sequenced part of the CDR3 DNA is TGTGCCAGCAGTCAGGACAGCTATAATTCGCCCCTCTAC. This gives the protein CASSQDSYNSPLY. In full, the CDR3 reads CASSQDSYNSPLYF.

On this clone itself: Gene names denote mouse genes. The CDR3 bases that were read are TGTGCCAGCAAGACTGGGGGGTGGGACACCCAGTAC. Its translation is CASKTGGWDTQY. The complete CDR3 reads CASKTGGWDTQYF. The V gene is TRBV13-3, the J gene TRBJ2-5, with 10 positions matching TRBD2. The CDR3 end falls 1 residue outside the read, so it is completed with the germline J gene. This CDR3 has 13 residues. V gave up 6 bases and J gave up 6 bases; unmatched junction bases: 4. The germline CDR1 and CDR2 sequences are NNHDY and SYVADS.

By share, this clone ranks as large. Mouse gene names and germline throughout. The DNA ends 1 residue before the CDR3 does, and the rest of the CDR3 is filled in from the germline J gene. This chain uses TRBV4 with TRBJ2-7; 8 bases line up with TRBD2. CDR3 length: 12 residues. With V trimmed by 5 bases and J by 4 bases, 1 base remained unmatched. Germline lookup yields CDR1 LGHDT and CDR2 YNNKQL (reference sequence). CDR3 amino acids: CASSRDWYEQYF. The DNA read from the CDR3 is TGTGCCAGCAGCCGGGACTGGTATGAACAGTAC.

This clone was recorded a few times. The gene symbols are mouse symbols. The DNA ends 1 residue before the CDR3 does, and the rest of the CDR3 is filled in from the germline J gene. The chain is built from TRBV3 and TRBJ2-2; 10 bases align to TRBD2. The CDR3 sequence is 15 residues long. Germline V CDR1 and CDR2: SNHLY, FYNGKV (reference sequence). V shed 4 bases, J shed 4 bases, and the junction held 3 bases outside the gene matches. CDR3 amino acids: CASSWGLGSTGQLYF. The CDR3 DNA, read in part, is TGTGCCAGCAGCTGGGGACTGGGGAGCACCGGGCAGCTCTAC.

Of note for this clone: Any gene name here is a mouse gene name. The sequenced part of the CDR3 DNA is TGTGCCAGCTCTCTCGGCAACGAAAGATTATTT. This encodes CASSLGNERLF. The CDR3 in its entirety is CASSLGNERLFF. The chain recombines TRBV12-1 with TRBJ1-4; D unresolved. The CDR3 end falls 1 residue outside the read, so it is completed with the germline J gene. Per germline, CDR1 SGHSN and CDR2 HYEKVE. With 0 bases removed from V and 4 bases from J, the gap between germline ends came to 2 bases. CDR3 length: 12 residues.

Remarks on this clone: Gene labels here are mouse ones. The read ends 1 residue shy of where the CDR3 ends; the end is completed using the germline J gene. The V call is TRBV16, the J call TRBJ2-2; D unresolved. The ends were cut back, 0 bases at V and 1 base at J, with 3 bases in the middle. Germline CDR1 SGHSA, CDR2 FRNQAP. The CDR3 runs to 14 residues. The CDR3 DNA, read in part, is TGTGCAAGCAGCTTAGATCTAAACACCGGGCAGCTCTAC. Its protein product is CASSLDLNTGQLY. The CDR3, in full, reads CASSLDLNTGQLYF.

Note on this clone: Gene names follow the mouse nomenclature. The sequence runs out 1 residue before the end of the CDR3; the remainder is reconstructed from the germline J gene. V usage is TRBV3 and J usage is TRBJ2-5; weak D call: TRBD2 (6 bases). CDR3 length: 14 amino acids. Germline V CDR1 and CDR2: SNHLY, FYNGKV (reference sequence). V lost 0 bases, J lost 2 bases, and 6 bases lay in between. Partial CDR3 DNA: TGTGCCAGCAGCTTAGCTGGGGGCCAAGACACCCAGTAC. Translating gives CASSLAGGQDTQY. The whole CDR3 is CASSLAGGQDTQYF.

With regard to this clone: Genes here carry mouse names. The sequenced part of the CDR3 DNA is TGTGCAAGCAGCCTCTGGGGAAACCAAGACACCCAGTAC. It yields the protein CASSLWGNQDTQY. In full, the CDR3 is CASSLWGNQDTQYF. The chain has TRBV16 and TRBJ2-5, with D perhaps TRBD2 (6 bases). The read finishes 1 residue shy of the CDR3 end, and the germline J gene is used to complete it. CDR3 size: 14 residues. CDR1 and CDR2 from the germline V gene are SGHSA and FRNQAP. Trimming took 5 bases from V and 0 from J, leaving 9 bases between them.

As to this clone: Gene names and germline match the mouse. The sequenced fragment ends 1 residue before the CDR3 boundary, so the rest is inferred from the germline J gene. This sequence joins TRBV16 and TRBJ1-2; possible D gene TRBD1, 6 bases. CDR3 length: 13 amino acids. Germline CDR1 and CDR2: SGHSA and FRNQAP. With 4 bases removed from V and 2 bases from J, the gap between germline ends came to 8 bases. The covered CDR3 bases are TGTGCAAGCAGCTCTAGGGGGAACTCCGACTACACC. Translation gives CASSSRGNSDYT. The entire CDR3 is CASSSRGNSDYTF. The complete variable domain, with remaining parts taken from reference TRBV16 and TRBJ1-2, reads NAGVIQTPRHKVTGKGQEATLWCEPISGHSAVFWYRQTIVQGLEFLTYFRNQAPIDDSGMPKERFSAQMPNQSHSTLKIQSTQPQDSAVYLCASSSRGNSDYTFGSGTRLLVI.